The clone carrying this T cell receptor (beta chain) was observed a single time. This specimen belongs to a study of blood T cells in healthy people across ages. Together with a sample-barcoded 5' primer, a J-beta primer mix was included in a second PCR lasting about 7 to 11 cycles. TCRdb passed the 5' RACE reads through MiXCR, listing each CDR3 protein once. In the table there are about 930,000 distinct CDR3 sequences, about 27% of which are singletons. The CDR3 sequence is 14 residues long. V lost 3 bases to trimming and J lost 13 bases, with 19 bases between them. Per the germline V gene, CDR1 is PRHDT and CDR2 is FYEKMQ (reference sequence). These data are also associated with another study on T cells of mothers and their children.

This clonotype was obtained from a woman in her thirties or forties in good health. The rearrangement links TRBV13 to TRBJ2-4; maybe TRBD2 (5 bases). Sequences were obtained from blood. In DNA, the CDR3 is TGTGCCAGCAGCTTCGGGGTTGGGTACAATGAGCAGTACTTC. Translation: CASSFGVGYNEQYF.